Included here is one TCR beta chain sequence, with context. This record belongs to a study of OX40 agonist ivuxolimab in advanced cancers. Study overall: Checkpoint inhibitors had been given previously to 40% of patients.

Clones were sequenced by immunoSEQ multiplex PCR, and TCRdb holds only the in-frame ones, with some missing. The sample has about 57,000 clones; under 85% are singletons. In germline, CDR1 is MNHEY, CDR2 SVGAGI. The V end lost 5 bases, the J end lost 5 bases, and 15 bases lay between the germline ends. This CDR3 comprises 14 residues. The origin of this receptor is an adult with an advanced solid tumor such as melanoma, head and neck, liver or kidney cancer. This specimen was CD4+ or CD8+ T cells sorted from blood, taken in a trial of the OX40 agonist ivuxolimab. The gene calls are TRBV6-5 and TRBJ1-1; perhaps TRBD1 as D (6 bases). CDR3 bases: TGTGCCAGCAGTAATTCCGGGACACTAACTGAAGCTTTCTTT. As protein: CASSNSGTLTEAFF.